These 7 T cell receptor beta chains were sequenced from one sample in a study of T cell clonality in common variable immunodeficiency. Assay used: immunoSEQ multiplex PCR; TCRdb lists only in-frame clones, some missing. The sample yields tens of thousands of clones, without any singletons. The sample was peripheral blood mononuclear cells. All receptors come from a person aged 18 to 75 in good health.

This clone was seen a handful of times. CDR3 protein: CASRAGEAFF. CDR3 DNA (partial): TGCGCCAGCAGGGCCGGGGAA. The chain couples TRBV23-1 to TRBJ1-1; D gene ambiguous. The read halts 3 residues ahead of the CDR3 end, with the missing end drawn from the germline J gene. TRBV23-1 is an ORF for which the function is uncertain. The CDR3 consists of 10 residues.

This clone was found many times. The CDR3 end lies 3 residues beyond the end of the read and is filled in from the germline J gene. This chain connects TRBV11-2 to TRBJ2-5; no clear D gene. V lost 0 bases, J lost 5 bases, and 7 bases lay in between. CDR1 SGHAT and CDR2 FQNNGV come from the germline V gene. The CDR3 contains 13 residues. This CDR3 is CASSLDLVETQYF. CDR3 DNA (partial): TGTGCCAGCAGCTTAGATCTAGTGGAGACC.

This clone was seen more than once but under ten times. The read ends 3 residues early relative to the CDR3; the germline J gene fills the gap. V usage is TRBV20-1 and J usage is TRBJ2-1; tentative D call: TRBD1 (6 bases). The V end lost 6 bases, the J end lost 6 bases, and 9 bases lay between the germline ends. The CDR3 covers 11 residues. Germline V gene sequence: CDR1 DFQATT, CDR2 SNEGSKA (reference sequence). The covered CDR3 bases are TGCAGTGCCGCACAGGGCAATGAG. It yields the protein CSAAQGNE. The full CDR3 sequence reads CSAAQGNEQFF.

This clone was seen ten or more times. Read coverage stops 3 residues before the CDR3 terminus; the germline J gene supplies the remainder. This chain links TRBV10-3 with TRBJ2-6, with a weak D call TRBD1 (5 bases). CDR3 length: 17 residues. V shed 3 bases and J shed 0 bases, with 12 bases lying between them. Germline V gene sequence: CDR1 ENHRY, CDR2 SYGVKD. CDR3 sequence reads: CAISEGLQVSGANVLTF. The sequenced part of the CDR3 DNA is TGTGCCATCAGTGAAGGTCTACAGGTCTCTGGGGCCAACGTC.

This clone was detected many times. Read sequence stops 3 residues before the CDR3 end, and the germline J gene provides the missing end. The chain recombines TRBV30 with TRBJ1-2; TRBD1 aligns across 10 bases. The CDR3 is 13 residues long. CDR1 GTSNPN and CDR2 SVGIG come from the germline V gene (reference sequence). CDR3 sequence reads: CAWSGQGARGYTF. CDR3 DNA (partial): TGTGCCTGGAGTGGACAGGGGGCGCGGGGC.

In this sample, this clone is medium-sized. The sequence runs out 3 residues before the end of the CDR3; the remainder is reconstructed from the germline J gene. This chain joins TRBV20-1 and TRBJ1-6; a weak D match, TRBD1 (6 bases). From germline, CDR1 is DFQATT and CDR2 SNEGSKA (reference sequence). Trimming shortened V by 5 bases and J by 9 bases, and 14 bases separated the two germline ends. There are 13 residues in the CDR3. CDR3 loop: CSAVGDTASPLHF. The sequenced part of the CDR3 DNA is TGCAGTGCTGTCGGGGACACAGCTTCACCC.

This clone came up many times. Read sequence stops 3 residues before the CDR3 end, and the germline J gene provides the missing end. V is TRBV20-1 and J is TRBJ1-4; 9 bases align to TRBD1. Germline-derived CDR1 and CDR2 are DFQATT and SNEGSKA (reference sequence). Trimming cost V 5 bases and J 5 bases; bases outside gene matches: 12. The length of the CDR3 is 16 residues. The DNA read from the CDR3 is TGCAGTGCTCACATACTTTTTGGGACAGGGAATGAAAAA. This encodes CSAHILFGTGNEK. The full CDR3 sequence reads CSAHILFGTGNEKLFF.